Following are 18 T cell receptor beta chains from one sample sequenced in a study of T cell changes during pregnancy in multiple sclerosis. Repertoires were generated with immunoSEQ multiplex PCR, while TCRdb's copy carries only in-frame clones and drops some. Of 55,000 to 80,000 clones listed, under 90% are singletons. The sequencing used peripheral blood, collected after pregnancy. Receptors originate from a female donor in good health, enrolled as a control in a pregnancy study.

This clone was recorded a few times. This chain connects TRBV7-8 to TRBJ1-1; 7 bases are shared with TRBD1. From germline, CDR1 is SGHVS and CDR2 FQNEAQ. The CDR3 has 15 residues. With V trimmed by 1 base and J by 0 bases, 2 bases remained unmatched. CDR3 residues: CASSLGGQMNTEAFF. CDR3 DNA sequence: TGTGCCAGCAGCTTAGGGGGACAGATGAACACTGAAGCTTTCTTT.

V is TRBV29-1 and J is TRBJ1-1; TRBD1 is a possible D gene (6 bases). In germline, CDR1 is SQVTM, CDR2 ANQGSEA. The CDR3 has 10 amino acids. CDR3 amino acids: CSSGATEAFF. DNA of the CDR3: TGCAGTTCAGGGGCCACTGAAGCTTTCTTT.

The chain links TRBV12-5 to TRBJ1-4, with TRBD1 matching over 7 bases. The CDR3 sequence is 16 residues long. V shed 3 bases and J 8 bases; nucleotides not matched to a gene: 12. Germline CDR1 reads LGHNT; CDR2 reads FRNRAP. The CDR3 protein is CASGFSLTGQGEKLFF. The CDR3 coding sequence is TGTGCTAGTGGTTTCTCCCTGACAGGGCAGGGAGAAAAACTGTTTTTT.

The chain recombines TRBV5-1 with TRBJ2-5, with TRBD2 identical over 8 bases. The CDR3 length is 17 residues. After removal of 3 bases from V and 4 bases from J, the junction contained 14 bases not matched to a gene. Looked up from germline, CDR1 is SGHRS and CDR2 is YFSETQ. The CDR3 sequence: CASSSGGIAGPRETQYF. The CDR3 DNA follows: TGCGCCAGCAGCTCCGGGGGAATAGCGGGACCACGAGAGACCCAGTACTTC.

This chain joins TRBV13 and TRBJ2-7, with 9 bases fitting TRBD2. V shed 4 bases and J 2 bases; nucleotides not matched to a gene: 3. Germline loops: CDR1 PRHDT, CDR2 FYEKMQ (reference sequence). The CDR3 covers 14 residues. The CDR3 region has the DNA TGTGCCAGCAGCTCTAGCGGGGCCACCTACGAGCAGTACTTC. Translated, it gives CASSSSGATYEQYF. The variable domain in full, with the rest retrieved from reference TRBV13 and TRBJ2-7, is AAGVIQSPRHLIKEKRETATLKCYPIPRHDTVYWYQQGPGQDPQFLISFYEKMQSDKGSIPDRFSAQQFSDYHSELNMSSLELGDSALYFCASSSSGATYEQYFGPGTRLTVT.

The chain couples TRBV11-1 to TRBJ2-7; the D is unclear. There are 13 residues in the CDR3. The V gene lost 3 bases and the J gene lost 3 bases, with 9 bases spanning the gap. CDR1 and CDR2 from the germline V gene are SGHAT and FQDESV (reference sequence). CDR3 nucleotides: TGTGCCAGCAGCTTTGGGCAGATCTACGAGCAGTACTTC. Protein: CASSFGQIYEQYF.

The chain couples TRBV7-2 to TRBJ2-2; D ambiguous. Germline V gene lookup returns CDR1 SGHTA and CDR2 FQGNSA. Trimming pared 4 bases from V and 1 base from J, leaving 10 bases between. The CDR3 length is 15 residues. CDR3 sequence: CASSSRNRNTGELFF. CDR3 nucleotides: TGTGCCAGCAGCTCCCGAAACAGGAACACCGGGGAGCTGTTTTTT.

This clone was recorded once. This sequence joins TRBV6-5 and TRBJ2-7; 9 positions match TRBD1. Germline V gene sequence: CDR1 MNHEY, CDR2 SVGAGI. Unmatched junction bases numbered 4, after V lost 4 bases and J lost 9 bases. The CDR3 has 12 residues. Here the CDR3 reads CASSWDREVQYF. CDR3 sequence (DNA): TGTGCCAGCAGTTGGGACAGGGAGGTGCAGTACTTC.

V usage is TRBV7-8 and J usage is TRBJ2-7; TRBD1 matches 10 bases. The CDR3 has 14 amino acids. V lost 5 bases and J lost 5; bases outside the gene matches: 6. Germline loops: CDR1 SGHVS, CDR2 FQNEAQ. The CDR3 loop is CASSRGQGHDEQYF. Here the CDR3 DNA reads TGTGCCAGCAGCCGGGGACAGGGGCACGACGAGCAGTACTTC.

The gene calls are TRBV23-1 and TRBJ2-4; D may be TRBD1 (5 bases). TRBV23-1 is flagged as an ORF with uncertain function. The ends were cut back, 2 bases at V and 3 bases at J, with 20 bases in the middle. This CDR3 spans 18 amino acids. The CDR3 loop is CASSQPTVSRFVKNIQYF. Here the CDR3 DNA reads TGCGCCAGCAGTCAACCGACAGTATCTAGATTCGTCAAAAACATTCAGTACTTC.

This chain links TRBV10-2 with TRBJ1-1; no firm D call. Trimming removed 2 bases at V and 11 bases at J, with 12 bases between. Germline V gene lookup returns CDR1 WSHSY and CDR2 SAAADI. The CDR3 is made up of 12 amino acids. The CDR3 bases are TGCGCCAGCAGTGAGGAGGGCCCGGGGGCTTTCTTT. This translates into CASSEEGPGAFF.

This clone came up a few times. J is TRBJ1-1 and V is TRBV5-4; 7 positions agree with TRBD1. V was clipped by 4 bases and J by 1 base; unmatched bases: 13. The CDR3 consists of 17 residues. Germline CDR1 reads SGHNT; CDR2 reads YYREEE (reference sequence). CDR3 coding DNA: TGTGCCAGCAGCCTCCAGGTTCCGAGACAGGGGAACACTGAAGCTTTCTTT. It translates to CASSLQVPRQGNTEAFF.

This clone was recorded a few times. This chain connects TRBV7-2 to TRBJ1-6, with 7 nucleotides matching TRBD1. The CDR3 length is 16 residues. CDR1 is SGHTA, CDR2 FQGNSA, per germline. After removal of 7 bases from V and 5 bases from J, the junction contained 11 bases not matched to a gene. DNA of the CDR3: TGTGCCAGCACCACGACAGGGAAAATGGATAATTCACCCCTCCACTTT. It codes for CASTTTGKMDNSPLHF. Looking up the rest from reference TRBV7-2 and TRBJ1-6 gives the full variable domain: GAGVSQSPSNKVTEKGKDVELRCDPISGHTALYWYRQSLGQGLEFLIYFQGNSAPDKSGLPSDRFSAERTGGSVSTLTIQRTQQEDSAVYLCASTTTGKMDNSPLHFGNGTRLTVT.

This rearrangement joins TRBV5-1 to TRBJ1-4; 9 positions agree with TRBD1. This CDR3 is 14 amino acids long. Germline V CDR1 and CDR2: SGHRS, YFSETQ. J lost 4 bases, V lost 5 bases, and 3 bases had no gene match. The DNA for the CDR3 is TGCGCCAGCAGACAGGACAGGGGTAATGAAAAACTGTTTTTT. Residues: CASRQDRGNEKLFF.

This rearrangement joins TRBV9 to TRBJ1-1; D possibly corresponds to TRBD1 (5 bases). V lost 4 bases to trimming and J lost 5 bases, with 15 bases between them. CDR3 length equals 14 residues. The germline V gene encodes CDR1 SGDLS and CDR2 YYNGEE. CDR3 nucleotides: TGTGCCAGCAGCACCTTCGGGGGAACGACTGAAGCTTTCTTT. Translating it yields CASSTFGGTTEAFF. Filled out from reference TRBV9 and TRBJ1-1, the complete variable domain reads DSGVTQTPKHLITATGQRVTLRCSPRSGDLSVYWYQQSLDQGLQFLIQYYNGEERAKGNILERFSAQQFPDLHSELNLSSLELGDSALYFCASSTFGGTTEAFFGQGTRLTVV.

The chain carries TRBV6-1 and TRBJ1-1, with D tentatively TRBD1 (5 bases). V was pared by 3 bases and J by 2 bases, with 16 bases between. The CDR3 extends over 16 amino acids. CDR1 MNHNS and CDR2 SASEGT come from the germline V gene. The CDR3 nucleotides read TGTGCCAGCAGTGAGTGGGGATGGGGGGACAACACTGAAGCTTTCTTT. Its translation: CASSEWGWGDNTEAFF.

The CDR3 nucleotides read TGTGCCAGCATTTCGAGAGGAGCGGGCGAGCAGTACTTC. Amino acids: CASISRGAGEQYF. J is TRBJ2-7 and V is TRBV6-6, with a tentative D call TRBD2 (6 bases). The CDR3 sequence is 13 residues long. V was cut by 7 bases and J by 6 bases, with 16 bases left in between. Germline-derived CDR1 and CDR2 are MNHNY and SVGAGI (reference sequence).

This clone was recorded only once. J is TRBJ2-1 and V is TRBV7-9; weak D call: TRBD2 (6 bases). V was shortened by 5 bases and J by 7 bases, with 9 bases between the two germline ends. Looked up from germline, CDR1 is SEHNR and CDR2 is FQNEAQ (reference sequence). CDR3 length: 12 amino acids. The CDR3 loop reads CASSIRGNEQFF. CDR3 DNA: TGTGCCAGCAGCATCCGGGGGAATGAGCAGTTCTTC.